The 18 T cell receptor beta chains reported below all come from one sample, sequenced in a study of blood T cells in healthy people across ages. With a J-beta primer mix and a sample-barcoded 5' primer, a second PCR ran about 6 to 11 cycles. One entry per CDR3 protein results from TCRdb running MiXCR on the 5' RACE reads. This sample has about 640,000 distinct CDR3 sequences, with roughly three fifths found just once. Sequences were obtained from blood. These receptors originate from a man in his 60s in good health.

This clonotype was picked up one time. The chain joins TRBV5-1 to TRBJ2-7; tentatively, D is TRBD1 or TRBD2 (5 bases each). V lost 0 bases and J 1 base, leaving 23 bases between the germline ends. Germline V gene lookup returns CDR1 SGHRS and CDR2 YFSETQ. The CDR3 spans 19 residues. Here the CDR3 reads CASSLVGKRDHLTSYEQYF. CDR3 coding DNA: TGCGCCAGCAGCTTGGTGGGGAAACGGGACCACCTGACTTCCTACGAGCAGTACTTC.

This clonotype has a count of ten or more. This chain links TRBV7-8 with TRBJ2-7, with 9 bases aligning to TRBD2. Germline CDR1 and CDR2: SGHVS and FQNEAQ. J lost 0 bases, V lost 5 bases, and 14 bases had no gene match. This CDR3 comprises 18 residues. Written as DNA, the CDR3 is TGTGCCAGCAGCCCCCAAGCTAGCGGGGCTTTAAGCTCCTACGAGCAGTACTTC. Its translation: CASSPQASGALSSYEQYF.

The V and J genes are TRBV6-4 and TRBJ2-7; D unclear. The CDR3 is 13 residues long. Trimming removed 8 bases at V and 7 bases at J, with 18 bases between. Germline-derived CDR1 and CDR2 are MRHNA and SNTAGT. Here the CDR3 DNA reads TGTGCCAGCTCCGGCAGCTTCTACAATGAGCAGTACTTC. Translating gives CASSGSFYNEQYF.

The rearrangement uses TRBV5-1 and TRBJ2-5; D might be TRBD2 (6 bases). This CDR3 has 14 residues. Trimming shortened V by 4 bases and J by 7 bases, and 17 bases separated the two germline ends. Germline CDR1 and CDR2: SGHRS and YFSETQ. CDR3 loop: CASSPPGLEATQYF. CDR3 bases: TGCGCCAGCAGCCCGCCGGGACTGGAAGCGACCCAGTACTTC.

Remarks on this clonotype: One junction end does not reproduce the germline sequence, and a read error may be involved. V usage is TRBV20-1 and J usage is TRBJ2-5, with D perhaps matching TRBD1 (5 bases). This CDR3 is built from 14 residues. Germline CDR1 and CDR2: DFQATT and SNEGSKA (reference sequence). As DNA, the CDR3 is TGCGGTGCTAGAGATGCAGGGAAACAAGAGACCCAGTACTTC. It codes for CGARDAGKQETQYF.

This clonotype came up many times. The V gene is TRBV12-3 or TRBV12-4, the J gene TRBJ1-6; 11 positions agree with TRBD1. The CDR3 has 14 amino acids. J lost 9 bases, V lost 6 bases, and 4 bases had no gene match. CDR3 in DNA: TGTGCCAGCAGCGGGGACAGGGGGGTTTCACCCCTCCACTTT. It is translated as CASSGDRGVSPLHF.

This clonotype was detected only a few times. This chain uses TRBV29-1 with TRBJ2-3, with D perhaps TRBD1 (5 bases). The CDR3 extends over 15 amino acids. Germline-derived CDR1 and CDR2 are SQVTM and ANQGSEA. V shed 3 bases and J shed 0 bases, with 13 bases lying between them. For the CDR3, the DNA is TGCAGCGTTGATAGGGGCGATTCGAGCACAGATACGCAGTATTTT. Residues: CSVDRGDSSTDTQYF.

The J gene is TRBJ2-2, the V gene TRBV7-2; possible D gene TRBD1, 6 bases. The length of the CDR3 is 15 residues. Germline loops: CDR1 SGHTA, CDR2 FQGNSA. Trimming pared 5 bases from V and 0 bases from J, leaving 10 bases between. The CDR3: CASSTDSANTGELFF. DNA of the CDR3: TGTGCCAGCAGCACGGACAGTGCGAACACCGGGGAGCTGTTTTTT.

This clonotype was counted only a few times. The chain couples TRBV3-1 to TRBJ2-5, with 8 bases fitting TRBD1. CDR1 and CDR2 (germline): LGHDT, YNNKEL (reference sequence). The CDR3 runs 15 residues. V gave up 3 bases and J gave up 5 bases; unmatched junction bases: 8. The CDR3 sequence is CASSHGTGRGETQYF. CDR3 nucleotide sequence: TGTGCCAGCAGCCACGGGACAGGTAGAGGGGAGACCCAGTACTTC.

The CDR3: CASSHSGLAVPYEQYF. CDR3 nucleotides: TGCGCCAGCAGCCACTCGGGACTAGCGGTTCCCTACGAGCAGTACTTC. The rearrangement joins TRBV4-1 to TRBJ2-7, with 11 positions matching TRBD2. The germline V gene encodes CDR1 MGHRA and CDR2 YSYEKL. V dropped 3 bases and J dropped 2; count of bases not matched to a gene: 6. The CDR3 length is 16 residues.

The chain is built from TRBV12-3 or TRBV12-4 and TRBJ1-2, with D possibly TRBD1 on 6 matching bases. The CDR3 has 17 residues. Trimming took 3 bases from V and 6 from J, leaving 23 bases between them. DNA of the CDR3: TGTGCCAGCAGTTTTGGGGGCGTAGGCGGACCAACAAATGGCTACACCTTC. It yields the protein CASSFGGVGGPTNGYTF.

The table lists this clonotype with a count of one. The chain has TRBV6-2 or TRBV6-3 and TRBJ1-2; perhaps TRBD1 as D (5 bases). Germline-derived CDR1 and CDR2 are MNHEY and SVGEGT. This CDR3 region has 12 residues. The V end lost 6 bases, the J end lost 8 bases, and 13 bases lay between the germline ends. CDR3: CASSPSRDGYTF. CDR3 bases: TGTGCCAGCAGCCCATCCCGGGACGGCTACACCTTC.

This clonotype came up a few times. V and J are TRBV7-2 and TRBJ2-1; 10 positions agree with TRBD2. Germline CDR1 and CDR2: SGHTA and FQGNSA. The CDR3 runs 16 residues. The V segment lost 1 base and the J segment 7 bases; nucleotides outside the gene matches: 7. CDR3 coding DNA: TGTGCCAGCAGCTTAGAATTAGCGGGGGGCCGGAATGAGCAGTTCTTC. It encodes CASSLELAGGRNEQFF. The entire variable domain, with the rest obtained from reference TRBV7-2 and TRBJ2-1, is as follows: GAGVSQSPSNKVTEKGKDVELRCDPISGHTALYWYRQSLGQGLEFLIYFQGNSAPDKSGLPSDRFSAERTGGSVSTLTIQRTQQEDSAVYLCASSLELAGGRNEQFFGPGTRLTVL.

This clonotype was found once. The chain employs TRBV6-6 and TRBJ1-5; 7 bases align to TRBD1. The germline gives CDR1 MNHNY, CDR2 SVGAGI (reference sequence). After removal of 7 bases from V and 0 bases from J, the junction contained 3 bases not matched to a gene. The CDR3 extends over 14 amino acids. CDR3 bases: TGTGCCAGCACGGACAGGTTTAGCAATCAGCCCCAGCATTTT. Encoded protein: CASTDRFSNQPQHF.

This clonotype was picked up a small number of times. This chain uses TRBV7-2 with TRBJ2-5; a possible D gene is TRBD1 (5 bases). The CDR3 covers 13 residues. V was shortened by 1 base and J by 7 bases, with 10 bases between the two germline ends. Germline CDR1 reads SGHTA; CDR2 reads FQGNSA. This CDR3 is CASSLGVQGTQYF. The CDR3 DNA reads as TGTGCCAGCAGCTTAGGCGTCCAGGGGACCCAGTACTTC.

The rearrangement joins TRBV12-3 or TRBV12-4 to TRBJ2-5; TRBD2 agrees at 7 bases. V trimming: 6 bases; J trimming: 4 bases; junction bases outside the gene matches: 8. CDR3 size: 14 residues. CDR3 protein: CASRGTNPGETQYF. CDR3 in DNA: TGTGCCAGCAGGGGGACTAACCCGGGAGAGACCCAGTACTTC.

The V call is TRBV20-1, the J call TRBJ2-5; TRBD2 aligns across 9 bases. The CDR3 length is 16 residues. With V trimmed by 6 bases and J by 2 bases, 13 bases remained unmatched. The germline CDR1 and CDR2 sequences are DFQATT and SNEGSKA (reference sequence). The CDR3 DNA reads TGCAGTGCGATCTCGGGACTAGCTGTTCTACAAGAGACCCAGTACTTC. It codes for CSAISGLAVLQETQYF.

The chain carries TRBV5-1 and TRBJ1-2; D is ambiguous. V was trimmed by 0 bases and J by 3 bases, leaving 9 bases between them. CDR1 and CDR2 (germline): SGHRS, YFSETQ. The CDR3 sequence is 14 residues long. The CDR3, as DNA: TGCGCCAGCAGCTTGGGGGTCGGAGACTATGGCTACACCTTC. Amino acid sequence: CASSLGVGDYGYTF.